This T cell receptor beta chain was observed in a study of blood T cells in healthy people across ages. To note about this clonotype: The antigen is undetermined.

V shed 7 bases and J shed 7 bases, with 14 bases lying between them. This CDR3 has 13 residues. In germline, CDR1 is MNHEY, CDR2 SVGAGI. Healthy individuals of Caucasian origin from Russia, aged about 6 to 95, served as donors. Study outcomes and limitations: Long-lived and aged donors differed, with more naive CD4+ cells and higher diversity in the long-lived. In these data, TCR beta diversity tracked strongly with naive T cell percentage.

A J-beta primer mix and a sample-barcoded 5' primer were used in a second PCR of roughly 7 to 12 cycles. Each sample provided no less than 2.5 million CDR3-containing paired-end reads. TCRdb recomputed calls from the 5' RACE reads with MiXCR, one row per CDR3 protein. The sample lists roughly 2 million distinct CDR3 sequences, around half occurring once. The sequence came from a woman in her thirties or forties in good health. This sequence joins TRBV6-5 and TRBJ2-4; D is ambiguous. The sample was blood. The DNA of the CDR3 is TGTGCCAGCACACCCGGAGAAGGGAACATTCAGTACTTC. Protein: CASTPGEGNIQYF.